Listed here are 14 T cell receptor beta chains from one sample, sequenced in a study of cytomegalovirus exposure and HLA in healthy donors. Profiling relied on immunoSEQ multiplex PCR, and the TCRdb table lists in-frame clones only, not all of them. The sample carries tens of thousands of clones, 85% to 95% recorded once. The sample consisted of PBMCs. Source of these receptors: a woman between 18 and 29 years old in good health and CMV-seropositive.

The rearrangement joins TRBV27 to TRBJ2-7; 13 nucleotides match TRBD2. The germline CDR1 and CDR2 sequences are MNHEY and SMNVEV (reference sequence). This CDR3 is 13 amino acids long. The V and J ends lost 8 bases and 6 bases, in that order; junction bases with no gene match: 4. The CDR3 region is CASGTSGKVEQYF. The DNA of the CDR3 is TGTGCCAGCGGGACTAGCGGGAAAGTCGAGCAGTACTTC.

The chain links TRBV7-9 to TRBJ1-4; the match to TRBD1 covers 9 bases. With V trimmed by 7 bases and J by 8 bases, 5 bases remained unmatched. Germline assignment: CDR1 SEHNR and CDR2 FQNEAQ (reference sequence). The CDR3 consists of 13 residues. CDR3 protein: CASKDRGGEKLFF. DNA of the CDR3: TGTGCCAGCAAGGACAGGGGTGGGGAAAAACTGTTTTTT.

The chain is built from TRBV15 and TRBJ1-5, with 10 bases identical to TRBD1. The CDR3 length is 17 residues. The V gene's germline CDR1 is LNHNV and CDR2 YYDKDF (reference sequence). Trimming took 1 base from V and 2 from J; bases not matched to a gene: 5. CDR3 nucleotide sequence: TGTGCCACCAGCAGAGGGGGGACAGGGGCCGGCAATCAGCCCCAGCATTTT. Its translation: CATSRGGTGAGNQPQHF. The complete variable domain, with remaining parts taken from reference TRBV15 and TRBJ1-5, reads DAMVIQNPRYQVTQFGKPVTLSCSQTLNHNVMYWYQQKSSQAPKLLFHYYDKDFNNEADTPDNFQSRRPNTSFCFLDIRSPGLGDTAMYLCATSRGGTGAGNQPQHFGDGTRLSIL.

The V gene is TRBV19, the J gene TRBJ1-1; D call uncertain. CDR1 is LNHDA, CDR2 SQIVND, per germline (reference sequence). Trimming took off 1 base at V and 8 bases at J, with 11 bases between the two ends. This CDR3 is built from 13 residues. CDR3 DNA: TGTGCCAGTAGTATAGCGCTGCAAGCAGAAGCTTTCTTT. It translates to CASSIALQAEAFF. The whole variable domain, filled in from reference TRBV19 and TRBJ1-1, reads DGGITQSPKYLFRKEGQNVTLSCEQNLNHDAMYWYRQDPGQGLRLIYYSQIVNDFQKGDIAEGYSVSREKKESFPLTVTSAQKNPTAFYLCASSIALQAEAFFGQGTRLTVV.

The V call is TRBV4-3, the J call TRBJ2-1; TRBD2 matches at 10 bases. This CDR3 has 18 residues. Germline V CDR1 and CDR2: LGHNA, YSLEER. With 0 bases clipped from V and 4 bases from J, the junction kept 9 bases outside the gene matches. CDR3 bases: TGCGCCAGCAGCCAAGAACCAGCGGGAGGGCCCCTTTACAATGAGCAGTTCTTC. This gives the protein CASSQEPAGGPLYNEQFF.

CDR3 amino acids: CASKVGHVSGNTIYF. The CDR3 DNA reads as TGTGCCAGTAAGGTGGGACACGTCTCTGGAAACACCATATATTTT. The chain links TRBV19 to TRBJ1-3, with D perhaps matching TRBD1 (6 bases). CDR3 length equals 15 residues. Germline values: CDR1 LNHDA, CDR2 SQIVND (reference sequence). The germline V and J ends were trimmed by 7 bases and 0 bases, with 13 bases remaining between them.

This sequence joins TRBV5-8 and TRBJ2-5, with TRBD1 matching 7 bases. V was clipped by 4 bases and J by 5 bases; unmatched bases: 11. CDR1 SGHTS and CDR2 YDEGEE come from the germline V gene. The CDR3 covers 15 residues. CDR3 sequence reads: CASSRRDRRVETQYF. The CDR3 region has the DNA TGTGCCAGCAGCCGCCGGGACAGAAGGGTTGAGACCCAGTACTTC. Full variable domain (outside the CDR3, taken from reference TRBV5-8 and TRBJ2-5): EAGVTQSPTHLIKTRGQQATLRCSPISGHTSVYWYQQALGLGLQFLLWYDEGEERNRGNFPPRFSGRQFPNYSSELNVNALELEDSALYLCASSRRDRRVETQYFGPGTRLLVL.

The chain recombines TRBV2 with TRBJ2-5; D is undetermined. The germline V gene encodes CDR1 SNHLY and CDR2 FYNNEI. The CDR3 has 10 amino acids. The V and J ends lost 4 bases and 7 bases respectively, with 4 bases between them. The CDR3 reads CASSVRTQYF. CDR3 coding DNA: TGTGCCAGCAGTGTGCGGACCCAGTACTTC.

The chain employs TRBV6-1 and TRBJ2-5; TRBD1 might be the D (6 bases). V lost 2 bases and J lost 5, with 12 bases in between. CDR3 length: 14 residues. Germline V lookup: CDR1 MNHNS, CDR2 SASEGT. The CDR3 nucleotides read TGTGCCAGCAGTGAACGGCAGGGGCTGGAGACCCAGTACTTC. Protein: CASSERQGLETQYF.

The chain is built from TRBV5-3 and TRBJ1-3; D is possibly TRBD1 (5 bases). TRBV5-3 is placed among ORFs of uncertain function. The CDR3 is made up of 20 amino acids. The V gene lost 3 bases and the J gene lost 3 bases, with 28 bases spanning the gap. CDR3 sequence reads: CARSSSSRRGCGGSGNTIYF. CDR3 DNA sequence: TGTGCCAGAAGCTCTAGTTCCCGGCGAGGGTGCGGGGGGAGTGGAAACACCATATATTTT.

The chain has TRBV30 and TRBJ1-6, with 8 positions matching TRBD1. Germline V CDR1 and CDR2: GTSNPN, SVGIG (reference sequence). J lost 10 bases, V lost 5 bases, and 10 bases had no gene match. The CDR3 is 14 residues long. CDR3 region: CAWGLGQEGSPLHF. The CDR3 DNA is TGTGCCTGGGGGCTGGGACAGGAAGGCTCACCCCTCCACTTT.

This rearrangement joins TRBV19 to TRBJ1-1, with D possibly matching TRBD1 (6 bases). Trimming took off 9 bases at V and 2 bases at J, with 34 bases between the two ends. The V gene's germline CDR1 is LNHDA and CDR2 SQIVND (reference sequence). CDR3 size: 20 residues. The CDR3 DNA sequence: TGTGCCAGCGCACCTACTATCGAACTACAGGGATTCCGAAGAAACACTGAAGCTTTCTTT. It translates to CASAPTIELQGFRRNTEAFF.

The rearrangement joins TRBV2 to TRBJ2-5; a possible D gene is TRBD1 (5 bases). The germline gives CDR1 SNHLY, CDR2 FYNNEI. With 3 bases removed from V and 5 bases from J, the gap between germline ends came to 10 bases. This CDR3 contains 13 residues. The CDR3 reads CASSDQGWETQYF. The CDR3 DNA is TGTGCCAGCAGTGATCAGGGTTGGGAGACCCAGTACTTC. Combining the CDR3 with reference TRBV2 and TRBJ2-5 gives the whole variable domain EPEVTQTPSHQVTQMGQEVILRCVPISNHLYFYWYRQILGQKVEFLVSFYNNEISEKSEIFDDQFSVERPDGSNFTLKIRSTKLEDSAMYFCASSDQGWETQYFGPGTRLLVL.

The chain employs TRBV6-5 and TRBJ2-2, with D perhaps TRBD2 (6 bases). Germline assignment: CDR1 MNHEY and CDR2 SVGAGI. The length of the CDR3 is 12 residues. Trimming took off 2 bases at V and 8 bases at J, with 6 bases between the two ends. The CDR3 DNA follows: TGTGCCAGCAGTTACCGGGGGGGGGAGCTGTTTTTT. Protein: CASSYRGGELFF.